This T cell receptor (beta chain) was documented in a study of CD8 T cells in ankylosing spondylitis. Findings of the study overall: A motif of 7 or 8 highly homologous TCR beta variants was seen as apparently characteristic of ankylosing spondylitis blood. Existing reports had already noted some motif variants in reactive arthritis synovial fluid and blood. Within matched ankylosing spondylitis synovial fluid, disease-linked clones were reportedly significantly enriched.

With V trimmed by 1 base and J by 0 bases, 11 bases remained unmatched. The CDR3 extends over 18 amino acids. Per germline, CDR1 SGHRS and CDR2 YFSETQ. This clonotype was detected ten times or more. The target antigen is unknown. Construction of TCR beta libraries was performed using quantitative 5'-RACE with molecular barcodes. In TCRdb, the 5' RACE reads were re-called with MiXCR into one record per CDR3 protein. The sample consists of approximately 46,000 distinct CDR3 sequences, approximately 10% of them appearing once. Sequences were obtained from blood, either unsorted or a sorted T cell fraction (not recorded which). The clonotype originates from a male donor with ankylosing spondylitis or in good health (not recorded which). The chain is built from TRBV5-1 and TRBJ1-2; 8 nucleotides line up with TRBD1. The CDR3, as DNA: TGCGCCAGCAGCTTGATCCAGGGGGCGCGGGGGTCTAACTATGGCTACACCTTC. This sequence encodes CASSLIQGARGSNYGYTF.